Each of the 29 T cell receptor beta chains below was sequenced from the same sample in a study of shared clonotypes between healthy human individuals. Clones were sequenced by immunoSEQ multiplex PCR, and TCRdb holds only the in-frame ones, with some missing. The table records 550,000 to 800,000 clones, around 91% of them present only once. Sequencing was done on a sample of memory CD8+ T cells from PBMCs. Subset reported: CD45RO+ cells pooled with CCR7-negative TemRA cells. The receptors were gathered from a man between 18 and 35 years old in good health. Some clones in this sample may be carry-over from other donors' samples.

The chain couples TRBV30 to TRBJ1-2; D is unclear. V shed 0 bases and J shed 5 bases, with 10 bases lying between them. CDR1 and CDR2 from the germline V gene are GTSNPN and SVGIG (reference sequence). The CDR3 extends over 13 amino acids. The CDR3 sequence is CAWSVQIGYGYTF. The DNA of the CDR3 is TGTGCCTGGAGTGTACAAATAGGGTATGGCTACACCTTC.

The rearrangement uses TRBV7-3 and TRBJ2-2, with TRBD2 matching over 14 bases. V gave up 8 bases and J gave up 2 bases; unmatched junction bases: 4. The CDR3 covers 16 residues. Germline CDR1 is SGHTA and CDR2 is FQGTGA. DNA for the CDR3: TGTGCCAGCGGGACTAGCGGGAGTGAAAACACCGGGGAGCTGTTTTTT. It specifies CASGTSGSENTGELFF. The whole variable domain, filled in from reference TRBV7-3 and TRBJ2-2, reads GAGVSQTPSNKVTEKGKYVELRCDPISGHTALYWYRQSLGQGPEFLIYFQGTGAADDSGLPNDRFFAVRPEGSVSTLKIQRTERGDSAVYLCASGTSGSENTGELFFGEGSRLTVL.

In DNA form, the CDR3 reads TGCGCCAGCAGCCTTATTGACTGGAGCTCCTACAATGAGCAGTTCTTC. Amino acids: CASSLIDWSSYNEQFF. V is TRBV4-1 and J is TRBJ2-1; D remains unclear. The CDR3 has 16 amino acids. Trimming took off 4 bases at V and 0 bases at J, with 13 bases between the two ends. Germline assignment: CDR1 MGHRA and CDR2 YSYEKL.

This chain uses TRBV2 with TRBJ1-3, with D maybe TRBD1 (5 bases). With 11 bases removed from V and 8 bases from J, the gap between germline ends came to 25 bases. The CDR3 has 15 amino acids. Per germline, CDR1 SNHLY and CDR2 FYNNEI. Here the CDR3 reads CAGESLKGVQDTIYF. CDR3 bases: TGTGCCGGGGAATCCCTGAAAGGGGTACAGGACACCATATATTTT.

About this clone: Distinct nucleotide sequences in the sample also encode this CDR3. This chain joins TRBV27 and TRBJ1-1, with TRBD1 identical over 7 bases. The CDR3 is made up of 14 amino acids. The ends lost 3 bases at V and 1 base at J; junction bases unmatched: 2. CDR1 and CDR2 from the germline V gene are MNHEY and SMNVEV (reference sequence). CDR3 DNA sequence: TGTGCCAGCAGTTTTGACAGGGCGAACACTGAAGCTTTCTTT. This codes for CASSFDRANTEAFF.

This sequence joins TRBV19 and TRBJ1-2, with TRBD1 matching 9 bases. Germline V lookup: CDR1 LNHDA, CDR2 SQIVND (reference sequence). The CDR3 sequence is 15 residues long. V lost 5 bases, J lost 1 base, and 5 bases stayed unmatched. Here the CDR3 DNA reads TGTGCCAGTAGTCATCCGACAGGGGGTAACTATGGCTACACCTTC. Encoded protein: CASSHPTGGNYGYTF.

The chain joins TRBV21-1 to TRBJ2-7; whether TRBD1, the table's D call, matches the DNA was not checked. TRBV21-1 represents a pseudogene. The CDR3 loop spans 14 amino acids. The chain's CDR3 is CARITDRRSYEQYF. The CDR3 DNA reads TGTGCCAGGATAACCGACAGGCGCTCCTACGAGCAGTACTTC.

CDR3 sequence (DNA): TGTGCCAGCAGTCACCCGTACAATGAGCAGTTCTTC. Translation: CASSHPYNEQFF. The V gene is TRBV27, the J gene TRBJ2-1; D gene ambiguous. This CDR3 contains 12 residues. Germline V gene sequence: CDR1 MNHEY, CDR2 SMNVEV (reference sequence). Trimming stripped 5 bases from V and 4 bases from J, with 6 bases between.

Written as DNA, the CDR3 is TGTGCCAGCAGTCAGGCCCCCCCCTACGAGCAGTACTTC. Protein sequence: CASSQAPPYEQYF. The V gene is TRBV27, the J gene TRBJ2-7; D is undetermined. V lost 5 bases to trimming and J lost 2 bases, with 10 bases between them. CDR3 length equals 13 residues. Germline assignment: CDR1 MNHEY and CDR2 SMNVEV (reference sequence).

The chain couples TRBV4-1 to TRBJ2-7; D is ambiguous. V lost 5 bases to trimming and J lost 3 bases, with 17 bases between them. The V gene's germline CDR1 is MGHRA and CDR2 YSYEKL. There are 15 residues in the CDR3. The CDR3: CASSSITLKSYEQYF. The CDR3 DNA reads as TGCGCCAGCAGCTCGATAACTCTAAAAAGCTACGAGCAGTACTTC.

The chain is built from TRBV7-9 and TRBJ2-3, with 14 bases that match TRBD2. CDR1 SEHNR and CDR2 FQNEAQ come from the germline V gene (reference sequence). V lost 5 bases and J lost 2; bases outside the gene matches: 6. There are 17 residues in the CDR3. The CDR3 DNA is TGTGCCAGCAGCGCGGGACTAGCGGGAGTGTACACAGATACGCAGTATTTT. Its translation is CASSAGLAGVYTDTQYF.

This chain uses TRBV7-2 with TRBJ1-1; TRBD1 might be the D (6 bases). The CDR3 covers 15 residues. CDR1 and CDR2 (germline): SGHTA, FQGNSA. V gave up 5 bases and J gave up 0 bases, with 13 bases separating them. In DNA, the CDR3 is TGTGCCAGCAGCCCTGACAGGTTGATGAACACTGAAGCTTTCTTT. This sequence encodes CASSPDRLMNTEAFF.

The rearrangement joins TRBV19 to TRBJ2-2, with 7 positions matching TRBD1. The germline CDR1 and CDR2 sequences are LNHDA and SQIVND (reference sequence). This CDR3 spans 16 amino acids. With V trimmed by 3 bases and J by 6 bases, 10 bases remained unmatched. In DNA form, the CDR3 reads TGTGCCAGTAGTATGGTGACAGGGCCCGGGGCCGGGGAGCTGTTTTTT. It translates to CASSMVTGPGAGELFF.

This clone is a singleton in its sample. The rearrangement links TRBV2 to TRBJ2-1; D perhaps matches TRBD1 (6 bases). The length of the CDR3 is 13 residues. The germline V gene encodes CDR1 SNHLY and CDR2 FYNNEI. With 3 bases removed from V and 6 bases from J, the gap between germline ends came to 9 bases. CDR3 sequence reads: CASSDRGPNEQFF. Written as DNA, the CDR3 is TGTGCCAGCAGTGACAGGGGACCCAATGAGCAGTTCTTC.

The rearrangement joins TRBV4-1 to TRBJ2-5, with 9 bases that match TRBD2. V shed 4 bases and J 3 bases; nucleotides not matched to a gene: 9. The CDR3 consists of 16 residues. Germline values: CDR1 MGHRA, CDR2 YSYEKL. The CDR3 reads CASSRGGLAKKETQYF. The CDR3 nucleotides read TGCGCCAGCAGCCGAGGCGGACTAGCGAAGAAAGAGACCCAGTACTTC.

V and J are TRBV9 and TRBJ1-1, with 10 bases lining up with TRBD1. CDR3 length: 18 residues. V lost 4 bases to trimming and J lost 1 base; unmatched junction nucleotides: 13. The germline CDR1 and CDR2 sequences are SGDLS and YYNGEE. The CDR3 is CASSKWRGQGLENTEAFF. The DNA of the CDR3 is TGTGCCAGCAGCAAGTGGAGGGGACAGGGGTTGGAGAACACTGAAGCTTTCTTT.

The V gene is TRBV10-3, the J gene TRBJ2-5; D unresolved. The J call may be wrong; the DNA end is better matched by TRBJ2-7. This CDR3 region has 12 residues. Per germline, CDR1 ENHRY and CDR2 SYGVKD. In nucleotides, the CDR3 is TGTGCCATCAGGGACGGTGCCTACGAGCAGTACTTC. Residues: CAIRDGAYEQYF.

The V gene is TRBV27, the J gene TRBJ2-7; 13 bases fit TRBD2. CDR3 length equals 15 residues. Trimming at V came to 5 bases and at J to 6 bases, leaving 7 bases not matched to a gene. Germline CDR1 reads MNHEY; CDR2 reads SMNVEV (reference sequence). DNA of the CDR3: TGTGCCAGCAGTCAAAGGACTAGCGGGAGCCTCGAGCAGTACTTC. It encodes CASSQRTSGSLEQYF.

This chain uses TRBV28 with TRBJ2-5; D ambiguous. CDR1 and CDR2 (germline): MDHEN, SYDVKM. Trimming took off 5 bases at V and 0 bases at J, with 7 bases between the two ends. The CDR3 sequence is 13 residues long. The CDR3 region is CASSRPYQETQYF. The CDR3 DNA follows: TGTGCCAGCAGTCGTCCATACCAAGAGACCCAGTACTTC.

This chain joins TRBV2 and TRBJ2-2, with D maybe TRBD1 (5 bases). Germline assignment: CDR1 SNHLY and CDR2 FYNNEI. The CDR3 runs 18 residues. The V gene lost 3 bases and the J gene lost 2 bases, with 19 bases spanning the gap. CDR3 amino acids: CASSDTPSVRGNTGELFF. In DNA, the CDR3 is TGTGCCAGCAGTGATACCCCTTCCGTAAGGGGAAACACCGGGGAGCTGTTTTTT.

The CDR3 DNA is TGCGCCAGCAGCCAAGGAGGGACTAGTCAAGGCACAGATACGCAGTATTTT. Amino acid sequence: CASSQGGTSQGTDTQYF. V is TRBV4-1 and J is TRBJ2-3; the match to TRBD2 covers 8 bases. With V trimmed by 1 base and J by 1 base, 7 bases remained unmatched. The germline gives CDR1 MGHRA, CDR2 YSYEKL. The CDR3 has 17 residues.

The chain has TRBV5-1 and TRBJ2-1; D perhaps matches TRBD2 (5 bases). The CDR3 has 16 amino acids. With 4 bases removed from V and 3 bases from J, the gap between germline ends came to 17 bases. Germline assignment: CDR1 SGHRS and CDR2 YFSETQ. CDR3 nucleotides: TGCGCCAGCAGCCCGGAGGTGCTGGACCGCTACAATGAGCAGTTCTTC. This gives the protein CASSPEVLDRYNEQFF.

This sequence joins TRBV9 and TRBJ2-2, with TRBD2 identical over 10 bases. CDR3 length equals 22 residues. The V gene end was trimmed by 0 bases and the J gene end by 6 bases; junction bases not matched to a gene: 23. The germline V gene encodes CDR1 SGDLS and CDR2 YYNGEE. The CDR3, as DNA: TGTGCCAGCAGCGTAGCTTTCAGGGCTAGCGGGAGTAAAGGGTTTCTGTCCGGGGAGCTGTTTTTT. This codes for CASSVAFRASGSKGFLSGELFF.

The chain employs TRBV6-6 and TRBJ2-7, with D perhaps TRBD2 (6 bases). The CDR3 has 14 amino acids. Trimming cost V 7 bases and J 2 bases, with 15 bases left between them. Per the germline V gene, CDR1 is MNHNY and CDR2 is SVGAGI (reference sequence). CDR3 sequence: CASTHGGLAYEQYF. The CDR3 DNA is TGTGCCAGCACCCACGGGGGACTCGCCTACGAGCAGTACTTC.

The J gene is TRBJ2-7, the V gene TRBV27; D remains ambiguous. V was cut by 6 bases and J by 3 bases, with 12 bases left in between. Germline values: CDR1 MNHEY, CDR2 SMNVEV (reference sequence). CDR3 size: 13 residues. The chain's CDR3 is CASSRKWSYEQYF. In DNA, the CDR3 is TGTGCCAGCAGCAGGAAGTGGAGCTACGAGCAGTACTTC.

The chain combines TRBV5-8 with TRBJ2-7; 8 positions agree with TRBD1. Trimming cost V 4 bases and J 1 base; bases outside gene matches: 1. The CDR3 length is 13 residues. Germline lookup yields CDR1 SGHTS and CDR2 YDEGEE. The CDR3 protein is CASSGQGSYEQYF. As DNA, the CDR3 is TGTGCCAGCAGCGGACAGGGTTCCTACGAGCAGTACTTC. The whole variable domain, remainder taken from reference TRBV5-8 and TRBJ2-7, is EAGVTQSPTHLIKTRGQQATLRCSPISGHTSVYWYQQALGLGLQFLLWYDEGEERNRGNFPPRFSGRQFPNYSSELNVNALELEDSALYLCASSGQGSYEQYFGPGTRLTVT.

A few counts support this clone. The V call is TRBV27, the J call TRBJ1-1; no clear D. Germline-derived CDR1 and CDR2 are MNHEY and SMNVEV (reference sequence). This CDR3 has 13 residues. Between the trimmed V and J ends, which lost 6 bases and 5 bases, there was a span of 13 bases. CDR3 amino acids: CASRIGLGTEAFF. CDR3 DNA: TGTGCCAGCAGGATAGGGTTGGGGACTGAAGCTTTCTTT.

This chain joins TRBV4-1 and TRBJ2-7; 9 nucleotides match TRBD1. Germline-derived CDR1 and CDR2 are MGHRA and YSYEKL. The CDR3 covers 14 residues. J was trimmed by 4 bases and V by 1 base; bases with no gene match: 2. In DNA, the CDR3 is TGCGCCAGCAGCCAAGGGACAGGGGTGTACGAGCAGTACTTC. Its translation: CASSQGTGVYEQYF.

Note on this clone: One end of the junction varies from germline; a read error may be responsible. The sample holds other DNA sequences that translate to the same CDR3. The genes are TRBV10-3 and TRBJ1-2; TRBD1 might be the D (5 bases). CDR3 length equals 15 residues. The V gene's germline CDR1 is ENHRY and CDR2 SYGVKD. CDR3 amino acids: CAISGDEVVTTGYTF. CDR3 DNA sequence: TGTGCTATCAGTGGGGACGAGGTGGTTACGACTGGCTACACCTTC.